This T cell receptor (beta chain) was sequenced for a study of T cell responses to AZD1222 COVID-19 vaccine. Whole-study findings and limits: At study baseline, merely six AZD1222 recipients were seropositive.

Assay: immunoSEQ multiplex PCR; the TCRdb copy retains only in-frame clones and omits some. The sample carries about 150,000 clones, about 87% recorded once. Concerning this clone itself: Its antigen is still unknown.

Germline-derived CDR1 and CDR2 are SGHDN and FVKESK. The CDR3 covers 13 residues. V was trimmed by 1 base and J by 9 bases, leaving 7 bases between them. The sample in question was peripheral blood, obtained on day 0 of AZD1222 vaccination. The clonotype was recovered from an adult in good health. This chain uses TRBV14 with TRBJ1-6; no definite D call. The CDR3 DNA follows: TGTGCCAGCAGCCAAGTCTCGGGTTCACCCCTCCACTTT. Protein: CASSQVSGSPLHF.